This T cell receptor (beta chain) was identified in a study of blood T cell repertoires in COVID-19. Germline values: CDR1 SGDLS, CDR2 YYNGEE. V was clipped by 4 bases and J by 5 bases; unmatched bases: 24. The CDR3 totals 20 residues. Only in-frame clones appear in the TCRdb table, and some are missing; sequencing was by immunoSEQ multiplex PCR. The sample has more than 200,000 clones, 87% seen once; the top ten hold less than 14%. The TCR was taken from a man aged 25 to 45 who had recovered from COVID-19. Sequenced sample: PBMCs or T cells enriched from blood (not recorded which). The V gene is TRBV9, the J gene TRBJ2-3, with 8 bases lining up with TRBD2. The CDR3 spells CASSSTGWDLGTRSLDTQYF. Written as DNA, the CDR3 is TGTGCCAGCAGCTCAACTGGTTGGGATTTGGGGACTAGATCCTTAGATACGCAGTATTTT.